This is a list of T cell receptor beta chains from one sample in a study of radiotherapy plus CTLA-4 blockade in lung cancer. Libraries were prepared by immunoSEQ multiplex PCR; TCRdb keeps only in-frame clonotypes and omits some of them. The top ten clones hold approximately 4.4% of a sample with roughly 62,000 clones, 77% of them seen once. The sequenced sample was peripheral blood, obtained from a patient treated with radiotherapy plus ipilimumab. These receptors all come from a human donor with non-small cell lung cancer who had a complete response to radiotherapy plus ipilimumab. Each CDR3 is given with its conserved first and last residue. The D gene is left open where the match is weak. Size is stated for part of the rows, as once, few or many counts, or as a class when the clone is expanded.

d_call | clone_size | j_call | v_call | cdr3_aa | cdr3_nt
NA | NA | TRBJ2-7 | TRBV5-1 | CASSSLTDSYEQYF | TGCGCCAGCAGCTCCTTGACGGACTCCTACGAGCAGTACTTC
TRBD1 | NA | TRBJ1-1 | TRBV5-4 | CASSSRTGALNTEAFF | TGTGCCAGCAGCTCTCGGACAGGGGCGCTGAACACTGAAGCTTTCTTT
NA | NA | TRBJ1-3 | TRBV11-3 | CASSSPRLSGNTIYF | TGTGCCAGCAGCTCCCCCCGGCTTTCTGGAAACACCATATATTTT
TRBD1 | NA | TRBJ2-6 | TRBV6-6 | CASRTGGGGANVLTF | TGTGCCAGCAGGACAGGGGGTGGTGGGGCCAACGTCCTGACTTTC
NA | NA | TRBJ2-1 | TRBV5-1 | CASSQDIYNEQFF | TGCGCCAGCAGCCAGGACATTTACAATGAGCAGTTCTTC
NA | few | TRBJ1-2 | TRBV18 | CASSTGFGYGYTF | TGTGCCAGCTCAACCGGGTTCGGGTATGGCTACACCTTC
TRBD1 | NA | TRBJ1-1 | TRBV19 | CASSTPGQIMNTEAFF | TGTGCCAGTAGTACCCCGGGACAGATCATGAACACTGAAGCTTTCTTT
NA | NA | TRBJ1-1 | TRBV6-5 | CASSRTVGNTEAFF | TGTGCCAGCAGTCGGACAGTTGGAAACACTGAAGCTTTCTTT
NA | NA | TRBJ2-5 | TRBV7-2 | CASSSVRETQYF | TGTGCCAGCAGCTCCGTCCGGGAGACCCAGTACTTC
NA | few | TRBJ2-3 | TRBV4-1 | CASSQVMTGENTQYF | TGCGCCAGCAGCCAAGTCATGACAGGAGAGAATACGCAGTATTTT
TRBD1 | NA | TRBJ1-5 | TRBV6-1 | CASSGGQGVSFQPQHF | TGTGCCAGCAGTGGGGGACAGGGAGTCTCTTTTCAGCCCCAGCATTTT
TRBD1 | NA | TRBJ1-2 | TRBV7-8 | CASSSADPGQGAGGYTF | TGTGCCAGCAGCTCCGCGGACCCGGGACAGGGGGCAGGTGGCTACACCTTC
TRBD2 | NA | TRBJ2-5 | TRBV11-2 | CASSAGQSRGGSETQYF | TGTGCCAGCAGCGCCGGACAGTCCCGGGGGGGATCCGAGACCCAGTACTTC
NA | NA | TRBJ2-2 | TRBV2 | CASSERAGIGNTGELFF | TGTGCCAGCAGTGAACGGGCAGGAATTGGGAACACCGGGGAGCTGTTTTTT
NA | few | TRBJ1-1 | TRBV6-5 | CASSYSPTMNTEAFF | TGTGCCAGCAGTTACTCGCCGACCATGAACACTGAAGCTTTCTTT
NA | once | TRBJ1-5 | TRBV19 | CASQTVSNQPQHF | TGTGCCAGCCAGACAGTTAGCAATCAGCCCCAGCATTTT
TRBD2 | NA | TRBJ2-1 | TRBV30 | CAWSNKGLADNEQFF | TGTGCCTGGAGTAATAAGGGACTAGCGGACAATGAGCAGTTCTTC
NA | NA | TRBJ1-2 | TRBV19 | CASRLGLNYGYTF | TGTGCCAGTAGATTAGGTTTGAACTATGGCTACACCTTC
NA | NA | TRBJ1-5 | TRBV28 | CASSGTEHSNQPQHF | TGTGCCAGCAGTGGAACAGAACATAGCAATCAGCCCCAGCATTTT
TRBD1 | NA | TRBJ2-7 | TRBV29-1 | CSVEEDRVAEEQYF | TGCAGCGTTGAGGAGGACAGGGTGGCTGAGGAGCAGTACTTC
NA | NA | TRBJ1-2 | TRBV29-1 | CSVGTPGRNYGYTF | TGCAGCGTTGGAACGCCGGGACGAAACTATGGCTACACCTTC
NA | NA | TRBJ2-3 | TRBV7-2 | CASSYPRGLADTQYF | TGTGCCAGCAGCTACCCCCGAGGTTTGGCAGATACGCAGTATTTT
NA | once | TRBJ2-5 | TRBV5-4 | CASSSSPPETQYF | TGTGCCAGCAGCTCCTCGCCGCCTGAGACCCAGTACTTC
NA | medium-sized | TRBJ1-2 | TRBV5-4 | CASSFPGRARDYGYTF | TGTGCCAGCAGCTTCCCTGGCCGAGCCAGGGACTATGGCTACACCTTC
NA | NA | TRBJ2-3 | TRBV7-2 | CASSLGVVNTQYF | TGTGCCAGCAGCTTAGGGGTAGTTAATACGCAGTATTTT
NA | NA | TRBJ2-2 | TRBV30 | CAWSSQVLLAGELFF | TGTGCCTGGAGTTCGCAGGTTCTCCTCGCCGGGGAGCTGTTTTTT